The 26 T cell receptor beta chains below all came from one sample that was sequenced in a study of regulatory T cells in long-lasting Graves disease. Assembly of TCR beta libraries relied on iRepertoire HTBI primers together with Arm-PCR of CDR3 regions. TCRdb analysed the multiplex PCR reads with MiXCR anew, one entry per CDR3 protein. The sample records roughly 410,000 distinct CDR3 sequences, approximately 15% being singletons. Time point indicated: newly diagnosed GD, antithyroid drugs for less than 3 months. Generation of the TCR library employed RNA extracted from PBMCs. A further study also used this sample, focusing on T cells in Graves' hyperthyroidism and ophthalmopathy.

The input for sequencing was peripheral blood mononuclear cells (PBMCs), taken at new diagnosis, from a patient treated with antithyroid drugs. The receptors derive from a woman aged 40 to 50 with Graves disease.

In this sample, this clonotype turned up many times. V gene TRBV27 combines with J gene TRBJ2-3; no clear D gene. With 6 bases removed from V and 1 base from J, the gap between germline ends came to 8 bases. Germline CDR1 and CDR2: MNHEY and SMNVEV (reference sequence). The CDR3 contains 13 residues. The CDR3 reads CASSPWGTDTQYF. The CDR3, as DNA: TGTGCCAGCAGCCCTTGGGGCACAGATACGCAGTATTTT.

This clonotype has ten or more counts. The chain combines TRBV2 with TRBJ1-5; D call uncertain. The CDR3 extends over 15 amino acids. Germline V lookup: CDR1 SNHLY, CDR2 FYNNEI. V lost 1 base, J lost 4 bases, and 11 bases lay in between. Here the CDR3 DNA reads TGTGCCAGCAGTGAAGTAAGGCTTCAAAATCAGCCCCAGCATTTT. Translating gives CASSEVRLQNQPQHF.

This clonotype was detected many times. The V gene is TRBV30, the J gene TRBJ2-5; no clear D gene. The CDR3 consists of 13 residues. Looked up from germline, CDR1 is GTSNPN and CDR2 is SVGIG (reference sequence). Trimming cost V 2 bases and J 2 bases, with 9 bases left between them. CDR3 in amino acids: CAWSSQGQETQYF. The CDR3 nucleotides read TGTGCCTGGAGTTCCCAAGGGCAAGAGACCCAGTACTTC.

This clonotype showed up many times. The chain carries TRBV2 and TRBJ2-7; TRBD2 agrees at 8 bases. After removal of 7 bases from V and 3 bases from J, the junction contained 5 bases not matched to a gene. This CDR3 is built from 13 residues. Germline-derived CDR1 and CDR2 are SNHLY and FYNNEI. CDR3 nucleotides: TGTGCCAGCATCGAAACTAGCGGCTACGAGCAGTACTTC. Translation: CASIETSGYEQYF.

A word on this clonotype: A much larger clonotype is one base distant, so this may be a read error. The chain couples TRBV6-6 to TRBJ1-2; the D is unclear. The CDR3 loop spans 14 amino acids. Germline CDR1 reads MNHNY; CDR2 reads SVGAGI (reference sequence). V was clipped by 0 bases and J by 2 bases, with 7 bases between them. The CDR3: CASSYSTINYGYTF. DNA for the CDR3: TGTGCCAGCAGTTACTCGACCATAAACTATGGCTACACCTTC.

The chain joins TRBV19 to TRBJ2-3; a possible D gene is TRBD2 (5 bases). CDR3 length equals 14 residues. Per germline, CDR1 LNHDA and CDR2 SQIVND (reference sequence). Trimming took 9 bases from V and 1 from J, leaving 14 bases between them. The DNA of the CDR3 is TGTGCCAGGAATCCACGGGAAGGCACAGATACGCAGTATTTT. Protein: CARNPREGTDTQYF.

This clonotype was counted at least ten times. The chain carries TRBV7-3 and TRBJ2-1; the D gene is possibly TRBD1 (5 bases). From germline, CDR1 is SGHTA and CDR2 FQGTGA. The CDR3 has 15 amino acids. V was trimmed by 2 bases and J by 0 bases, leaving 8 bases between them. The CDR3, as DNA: TGTGCCAGCAGCTTAGTGCAGGGCTCCTACAATGAGCAGTTCTTC. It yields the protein CASSLVQGSYNEQFF. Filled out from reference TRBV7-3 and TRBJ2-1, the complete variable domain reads GAGVSQTPSNKVTEKGKYVELRCDPISGHTALYWYRQSLGQGPEFLIYFQGTGAADDSGLPNDRFFAVRPEGSVSTLKIQRTERGDSAVYLCASSLVQGSYNEQFFGPGTRLTVL.

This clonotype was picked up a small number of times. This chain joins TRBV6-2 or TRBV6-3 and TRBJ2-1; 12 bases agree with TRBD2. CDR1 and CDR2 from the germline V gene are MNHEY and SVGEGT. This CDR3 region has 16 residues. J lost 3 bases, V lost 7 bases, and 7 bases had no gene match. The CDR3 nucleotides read TGTGCCAGCACTAAAGGACTAGCGGGACTCTACAATGAGCAGTTCTTC. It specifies CASTKGLAGLYNEQFF.

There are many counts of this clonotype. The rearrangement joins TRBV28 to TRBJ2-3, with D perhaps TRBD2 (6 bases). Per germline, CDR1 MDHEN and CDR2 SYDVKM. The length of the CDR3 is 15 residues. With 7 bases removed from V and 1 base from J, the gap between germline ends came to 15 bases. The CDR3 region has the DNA TGTGCCAGCACCCCGGAGGGGCGGGGCACAGATACGCAGTATTTT. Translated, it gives CASTPEGRGTDTQYF.

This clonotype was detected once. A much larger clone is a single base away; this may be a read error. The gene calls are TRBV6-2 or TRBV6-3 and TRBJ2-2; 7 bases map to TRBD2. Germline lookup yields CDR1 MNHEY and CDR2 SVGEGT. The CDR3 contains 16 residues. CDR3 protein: CASSINGRLNTGGLFF. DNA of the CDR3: TGTGCCAGCAGCATCAACGGGAGGTTGAACACCGGGGGGCTGTTTTTT.

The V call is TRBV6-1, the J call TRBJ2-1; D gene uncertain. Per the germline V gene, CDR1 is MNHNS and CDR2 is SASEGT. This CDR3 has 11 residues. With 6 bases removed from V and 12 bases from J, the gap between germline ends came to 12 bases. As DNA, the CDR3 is TGTGCCAGCAGGGCGAATCAAGGGCAGTTCTTC. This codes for CASRANQGQFF.

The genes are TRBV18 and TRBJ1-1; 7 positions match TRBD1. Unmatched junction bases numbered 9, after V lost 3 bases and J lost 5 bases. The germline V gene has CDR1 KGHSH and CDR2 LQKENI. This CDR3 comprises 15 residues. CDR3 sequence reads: CASSPRQGGSTEAFF. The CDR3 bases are TGTGCCAGCTCACCTCGACAGGGAGGTTCGACTGAAGCTTTCTTT. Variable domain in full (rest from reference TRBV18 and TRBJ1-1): NAGVMQNPRHLVRRRGQEARLRCSPMKGHSHVYWYRQLPEEGLKFMVYLQKENIIDESGMPKERFSAEFPKEGPSILRIQQVVRGDSAAYFCASSPRQGGSTEAFFGQGTRLTVV.

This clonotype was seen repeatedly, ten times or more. The CDR3 reads CASSQRTSASYNEQFF. The CDR3 nucleotides are TGTGCCAGCAGCCAAAGGACTAGCGCCTCCTACAATGAGCAGTTCTTC. V and J are TRBV7-3 and TRBJ2-1; 9 positions match TRBD2. After removal of 5 bases from V and 0 bases from J, the junction contained 5 bases not matched to a gene. This CDR3 has 16 residues. Germline V CDR1 and CDR2: SGHTA, FQGTGA. Based on the CDR3 plus reference TRBV7-3 and TRBJ2-1, the full variable domain is GAGVSQTPSNKVTEKGKYVELRCDPISGHTALYWYRQSLGQGPEFLIYFQGTGAADDSGLPNDRFFAVRPEGSVSTLKIQRTERGDSAVYLCASSQRTSASYNEQFFGPGTRLTVL.

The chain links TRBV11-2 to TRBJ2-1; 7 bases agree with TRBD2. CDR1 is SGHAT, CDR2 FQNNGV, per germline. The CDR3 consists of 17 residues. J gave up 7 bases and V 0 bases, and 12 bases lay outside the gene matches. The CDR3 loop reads CASSLDGRVRPRNEQFF. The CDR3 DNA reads TGTGCCAGCAGCTTAGATGGGAGGGTCCGGCCTCGTAATGAGCAGTTCTTC.

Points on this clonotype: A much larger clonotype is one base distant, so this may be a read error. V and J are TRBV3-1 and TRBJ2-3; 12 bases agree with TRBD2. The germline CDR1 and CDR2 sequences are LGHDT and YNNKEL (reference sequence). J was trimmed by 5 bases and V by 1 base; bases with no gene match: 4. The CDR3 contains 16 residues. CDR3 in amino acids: CASSQGTSGTIDTQYF. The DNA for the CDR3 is TGTGCCAGCAGCCAAGGGACTAGCGGGACCATAGATACGCAGTATTTT.

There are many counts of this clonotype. DNA of the CDR3: TGTGCCAGCAGCTTAACACAGGGTACCTACGAGCAGTACTTC. Protein sequence: CASSLTQGTYEQYF. The V and J genes are TRBV28 and TRBJ2-7; D may be TRBD1 (6 bases). CDR3 size: 14 residues. The V gene lost 6 bases and the J gene lost 2 bases, with 14 bases spanning the gap. Germline values: CDR1 MDHEN, CDR2 SYDVKM.

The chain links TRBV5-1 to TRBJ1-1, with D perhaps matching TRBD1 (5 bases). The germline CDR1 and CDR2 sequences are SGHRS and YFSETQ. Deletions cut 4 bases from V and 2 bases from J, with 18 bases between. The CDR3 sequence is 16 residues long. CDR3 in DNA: TGCGCCAGCAGCCCAAGCGGGGCCCTACTTAACACTGAAGCTTTCTTT. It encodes CASSPSGALLNTEAFF.

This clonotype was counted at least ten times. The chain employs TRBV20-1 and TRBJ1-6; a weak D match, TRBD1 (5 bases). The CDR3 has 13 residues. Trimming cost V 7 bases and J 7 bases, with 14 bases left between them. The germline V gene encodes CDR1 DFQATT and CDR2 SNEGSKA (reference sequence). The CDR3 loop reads CSVQTGGNSPLHF. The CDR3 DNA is TGCAGTGTCCAGACGGGGGGAAATTCACCCCTCCACTTT.

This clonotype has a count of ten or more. CDR3 DNA: TGCAGCGTTGCCGGGACAGTGAACACTGAAGCTTTCTTT. This encodes CSVAGTVNTEAFF. V is TRBV29-1 and J is TRBJ1-1; 7 bases are shared with TRBD1. With V trimmed by 4 bases and J by 0 bases, 2 bases remained unmatched. Per the germline V gene, CDR1 is SQVTM and CDR2 is ANQGSEA. The CDR3 runs to 13 residues.

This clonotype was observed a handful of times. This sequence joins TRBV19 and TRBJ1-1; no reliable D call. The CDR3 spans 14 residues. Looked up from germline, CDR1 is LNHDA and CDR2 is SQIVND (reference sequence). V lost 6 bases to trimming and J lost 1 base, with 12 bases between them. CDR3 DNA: TGTGCCAGTAGAAAAAGGACGGAGAACACTGAAGCTTTCTTT. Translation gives CASRKRTENTEAFF.

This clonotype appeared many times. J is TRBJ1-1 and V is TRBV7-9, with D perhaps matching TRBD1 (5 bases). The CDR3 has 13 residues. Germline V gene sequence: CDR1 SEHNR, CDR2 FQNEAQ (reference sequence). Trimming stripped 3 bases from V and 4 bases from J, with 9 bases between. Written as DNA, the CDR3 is TGTGCCAGCAGCTTTAAAGGGGTCACTGAAGCTTTCTTT. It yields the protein CASSFKGVTEAFF.

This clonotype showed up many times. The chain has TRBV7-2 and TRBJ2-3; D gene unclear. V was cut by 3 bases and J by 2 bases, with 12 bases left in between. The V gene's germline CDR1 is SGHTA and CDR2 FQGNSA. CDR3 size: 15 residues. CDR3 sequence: CASSFQGYFTDTQYF. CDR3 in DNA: TGTGCCAGCAGCTTTCAAGGGTATTTCACAGATACGCAGTATTTT.

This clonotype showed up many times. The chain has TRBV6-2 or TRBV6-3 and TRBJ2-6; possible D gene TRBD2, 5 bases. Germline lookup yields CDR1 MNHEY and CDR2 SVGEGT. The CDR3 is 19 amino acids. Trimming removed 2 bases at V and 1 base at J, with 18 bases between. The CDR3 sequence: CASSYRDFARTSGANVLTF. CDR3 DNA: TGTGCCAGCAGTTACAGGGATTTCGCCAGGACTTCTGGGGCCAACGTCCTGACTTTC.

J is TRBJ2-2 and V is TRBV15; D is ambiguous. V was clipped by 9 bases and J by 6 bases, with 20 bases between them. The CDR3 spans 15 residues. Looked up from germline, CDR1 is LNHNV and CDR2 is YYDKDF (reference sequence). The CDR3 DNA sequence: TGTGCCACGAGCCCTAGAAGGTGGCGACCCGGGGAGCTGTTTTTT. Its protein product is CATSPRRWRPGELFF.

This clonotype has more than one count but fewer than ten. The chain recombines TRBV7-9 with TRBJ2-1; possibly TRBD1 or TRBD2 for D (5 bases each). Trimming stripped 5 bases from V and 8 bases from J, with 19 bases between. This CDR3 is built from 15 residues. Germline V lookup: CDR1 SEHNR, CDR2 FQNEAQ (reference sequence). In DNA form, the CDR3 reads TGTGCCAGCAGCCCCATGGGGCCGGATAGCGATGAGCAGTTCTTC. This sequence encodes CASSPMGPDSDEQFF. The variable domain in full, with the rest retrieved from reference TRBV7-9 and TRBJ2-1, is DTGVSQNPRHKITKRGQNVTFRCDPISEHNRLYWYRQTLGQGPEFLTYFQNEAQLEKSRLLSDRFSAERPKGSFSTLEIQRTEQGDSAMYLCASSPMGPDSDEQFFGPGTRLTVL.

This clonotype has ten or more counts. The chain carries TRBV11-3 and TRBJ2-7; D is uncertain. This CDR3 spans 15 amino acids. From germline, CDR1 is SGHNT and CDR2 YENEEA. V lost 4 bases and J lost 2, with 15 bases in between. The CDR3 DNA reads TGTGCCAGCAGCTCTAGGGCGGCCCGCGCCTACGAGCAGTACTTC. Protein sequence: CASSSRAARAYEQYF.